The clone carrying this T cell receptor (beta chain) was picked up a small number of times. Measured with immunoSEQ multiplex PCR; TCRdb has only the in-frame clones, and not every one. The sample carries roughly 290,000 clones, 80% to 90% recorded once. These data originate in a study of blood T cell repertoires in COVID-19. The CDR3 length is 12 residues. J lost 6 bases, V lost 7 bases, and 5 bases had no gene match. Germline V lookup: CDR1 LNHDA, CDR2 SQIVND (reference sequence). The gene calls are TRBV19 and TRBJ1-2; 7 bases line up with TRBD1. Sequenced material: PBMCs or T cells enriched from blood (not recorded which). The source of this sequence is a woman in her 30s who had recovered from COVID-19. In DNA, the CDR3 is TGTGCCAGTAACCTCCAGGGGGATGGCTACACCTTC. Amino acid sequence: CASNLQGDGYTF.